This T cell receptor (beta chain) is from a study of STAT3 mutations in large granular lymphocyte leukemia. Broader study findings: At least one immunodominant TCR beta clonotype appeared in every T-cell large granular lymphocyte leukemia patient. Differing intervals and regimens complicate linking therapy response to clone burden.

Assay used: immunoSEQ multiplex PCR; TCRdb lists only in-frame clones, some missing. The repertoire includes over 8,000 clones, 87% of them detected once, and roughly a quarter sits in the top ten. For this clone: Its specificity is unknown.

V trimming: 0 bases; J trimming: 4 bases; junction bases outside the gene matches: 12. CDR3 size: 17 residues. CDR1 is SGHDN, CDR2 FVKESK, per germline. The sequencing sample was made of peripheral blood mononuclear cells. This sequence was found in a man aged 55 to 70 with T-cell large granular lymphocyte leukemia. Some clones in this sample may be carry-over from other donors' samples. This chain links TRBV14 with TRBJ2-7; the match to TRBD1 covers 7 bases. The CDR3 loop reads CASSQEVPGTDSYEQYF. The CDR3, as DNA: TGTGCCAGCAGCCAAGAAGTCCCCGGGACAGACTCGTACGAGCAGTACTTC.